These 26 T cell receptor beta chains were sequenced from one sample in a study of Graves' ophthalmopathy and Graves' hyperthyroidism. RNA transcripts served as template for amplifying TCR beta CDR3 sequences. The first-round RT-PCR employed HTBI primers together with the Qiagen OneStep RT-PCR kit. A multiplex PCR was then performed as the second round. TCRdb redid the calling of the multiplex PCR reads with MiXCR, one entry per CDR3 protein. The repertoire holds hundreds of thousands of distinct CDR3 sequences, with 35% to 50% as singletons. Sequencing was carried out using peripheral blood. Receptors originate from an adult man with Graves' ophthalmopathy.

The rearrangement uses TRBV29-1 and TRBJ2-7; 9 nucleotides line up with TRBD1. CDR3 length equals 14 residues. Germline assignment: CDR1 SQVTM and CDR2 ANQGSEA. The J segment lost 0 bases and the V segment lost 7 bases, leaving 7 bases of the junction unmatched. This CDR3 is CSGGTGLASYEQYF. CDR3 sequence (DNA): TGCAGCGGTGGGACAGGGTTGGCCTCCTACGAGCAGTACTTC.

The J gene is TRBJ2-7, the V gene TRBV12-3 or TRBV12-4; the match to TRBD1 covers 11 bases. This CDR3 has 17 residues. V was pared by 8 bases and J by 7 bases, with 19 bases of the junction left unmatched. This CDR3 is CASGTQPGQGVFGEQYF. In nucleotides, the CDR3 is TGTGCCAGCGGAACACAGCCGGGACAGGGGGTTTTCGGGGAGCAGTACTTC.

At least ten counts were recorded for this clonotype. This chain uses TRBV2 with TRBJ2-7, with TRBD1 as a possible D gene (5 bases). The V end was cut by 5 bases, the J end by 3 bases, with 11 bases between. Germline V gene sequence: CDR1 SNHLY, CDR2 FYNNEI. The CDR3 is 13 amino acids. This chain's CDR3 is CASSIRTLYEQYF. In nucleotides, the CDR3 is TGTGCCAGCAGTATAAGGACACTCTACGAGCAGTACTTC.

The chain couples TRBV6-1 to TRBJ2-5; D might be TRBD1 or TRBD2, each matching 5 bases. The germline V gene has CDR1 MNHNS and CDR2 SASEGT. V lost 0 bases to trimming and J lost 7 bases, with 12 bases between them. The length of the CDR3 is 14 residues. This chain's CDR3 is CASSEAPGRGTQYF. DNA for the CDR3: TGTGCCAGCAGTGAAGCGCCGGGACGGGGGACCCAGTACTTC.

A note on this clonotype: A read error is possible here, since a much larger clone lies one base away. The chain employs TRBV9 and TRBJ2-5, with 7 bases fitting TRBD2. CDR1 and CDR2 (germline): SGDLS, YYNGEE. Trimming at V came to 0 bases and at J to 7 bases, leaving 9 bases not matched to a gene. CDR3 length: 15 residues. The CDR3 DNA reads TGTGCCAGCAGCGTAGGAGGGGTGGGGGGGGGGACCCAGTACTTC. It is translated as CASSVGGVGGGTQYF.

Remarks on this clonotype: Because the CDR3 is missing its conserved closing phenylalanine or tryptophan, this is likely a read error. The chain employs TRBV7-9 and TRBJ1-6; D possibly corresponds to TRBD1 (6 bases). Trimming left V 5 bases short and J 11 bases short, with 19 bases between. The germline gives CDR1 SEHNR, CDR2 FQNEAQ (reference sequence). The CDR3 sequence is 15 residues long. The CDR3 region has the DNA TGTGCCAGCAGCCGCCGAGGAGGGGGTCGCACACCCCTCCACTTG. It codes for CASSRRGGGRTPLHL.

In DNA, the CDR3 is TGTGCCAGTAGTTCGGACGCGCCTAACTATGGCTACACCTTC. This gives the protein CASSSDAPNYGYTF. This chain links TRBV19 with TRBJ1-2; D is unclear. Per the germline V gene, CDR1 is LNHDA and CDR2 is SQIVND (reference sequence). Trimming left V 5 bases short and J 0 bases short, with 10 bases between. The CDR3 spans 14 residues.

The rearrangement links TRBV10-3 to TRBJ2-6; D call uncertain. The germline V gene encodes CDR1 ENHRY and CDR2 SYGVKD. This CDR3 contains 17 residues. Trimming took off 6 bases at V and 0 bases at J, with 15 bases between the two ends. As DNA, the CDR3 is TGTGCCATCAGCTTGGCCGGAAAAACCTCTGGGGCCAACGTCCTGACTTTC. Its translation is CAISLAGKTSGANVLTF.

The chain carries TRBV7-9 and TRBJ2-7, with D possibly TRBD2 on 5 matching bases. CDR1 and CDR2 (germline): SEHNR, FQNEAQ (reference sequence). Trimming pared 1 base from V and 5 bases from J, leaving 21 bases between. This CDR3 has 17 residues. CDR3 amino acids: CASSLVVGSFFSHEQYF. For the CDR3, the DNA is TGTGCCAGCAGCTTAGTGGTGGGGAGCTTCTTTTCCCACGAGCAGTACTTC.

The V call is TRBV24-1, the J call TRBJ2-3; 9 nucleotides line up with TRBD1. In germline, CDR1 is KGHDR, CDR2 SFDVKD. V lost 10 bases, J lost 0 bases, and 4 bases stayed unmatched. The CDR3 runs 14 residues. Here the CDR3 reads CATLGQGSTDTQYF. As DNA, the CDR3 is TGTGCCACGTTGGGACAGGGAAGCACAGATACGCAGTATTTT.

This clonotype was observed once. One base away lies a much larger clone, so this may be a sequencing read error. The chain couples TRBV7-8 to TRBJ2-7, with TRBD2 as a possible D gene (6 bases). The CDR3 has 15 amino acids. In germline, CDR1 is SGHVS, CDR2 FQNEAQ. The CDR3 nucleotides read TGTGTCAGCAGCTTAGGAGGGGTAGGCGTAGGGGAGCAGTACTTC. Its protein product is CVSSLGGVGVGEQYF.

In this sample, this clonotype turned up a few times. The chain employs TRBV30 and TRBJ1-3; no clear D. The length of the CDR3 is 14 residues. Germline CDR1 and CDR2: GTSNPN and SVGIG (reference sequence). Trimming stripped 0 bases from V and 3 bases from J, with 9 bases between. CDR3 sequence: CAWSVNSVGNTIYF. CDR3 bases: TGTGCCTGGAGTGTAAATAGTGTTGGAAACACCATATATTTT.

The chain carries TRBV7-8 and TRBJ1-6, with TRBD1 identical over 10 bases. CDR3 length: 18 residues. Germline-derived CDR1 and CDR2 are SGHVS and FQNEAQ. V trimming: 1 base; J trimming: 11 bases; junction bases outside the gene matches: 14. DNA of the CDR3: TGTGCCAGCAGCTTAGTTCCAGCGGGACAGGGGAACGGTGCACCCCTCCACTTT. Encoded protein: CASSLVPAGQGNGAPLHF.

The V gene is TRBV2, the J gene TRBJ2-7, with 9 bases that match TRBD1. The CDR3 is 12 amino acids. CDR1 and CDR2 (germline): SNHLY, FYNNEI. J gave up 7 bases and V 7 bases, and 5 bases lay outside the gene matches. This CDR3 reads CASTTGGNEQYF. The DNA for the CDR3 is TGTGCCAGCACGACAGGGGGGAATGAGCAGTACTTC.

The V and J genes are TRBV2 and TRBJ2-2; no reliable D call. V was cut by 5 bases and J by 2 bases, with 9 bases left in between. Germline lookup yields CDR1 SNHLY and CDR2 FYNNEI. The CDR3 length is 14 residues. CDR3 sequence reads: CASSPVTNTGELFF. CDR3 DNA: TGTGCCAGCAGTCCAGTGACAAACACCGGGGAGCTGTTTTTT.

The rearrangement joins TRBV10-3 to TRBJ2-6, with a possible D match to TRBD1 (6 bases). The ends were cut back, 8 bases at V and 4 bases at J, with 18 bases in the middle. The CDR3 has 16 residues. In germline, CDR1 is ENHRY, CDR2 SYGVKD. CDR3 loop: CAIGGAISSGANVLTF. The CDR3 coding sequence is TGTGCCATCGGGGGCGCGATCTCCTCAGGGGCCAACGTCCTGACTTTC.

The J gene is TRBJ1-1, the V gene TRBV4-1, with TRBD1 matching over 9 bases. V trimming: 2 bases; J trimming: 7 bases; junction bases outside the gene matches: 5. Germline assignment: CDR1 MGHRA and CDR2 YSYEKL. The CDR3 runs 14 residues. The CDR3 spells CASSQLQGAHEAFF. In DNA form, the CDR3 reads TGCGCCAGCAGCCAACTACAGGGGGCTCATGAAGCTTTCTTT.

The chain employs TRBV7-3 and TRBJ1-1, with a tentative D call TRBD1 (5 bases). This CDR3 is built from 15 residues. The V and J ends lost 4 bases and 2 bases respectively, with 14 bases between them. Germline-derived CDR1 and CDR2 are SGHTA and FQGTGA. CDR3 coding DNA: TGTGCCAGCAGCTCGTTGGCGGGGGGAAACACTGAAGCTTTCTTT. Amino acids: CASSSLAGGNTEAFF.

The genes are TRBV25-1 and TRBJ1-2; D might be TRBD1 (6 bases). The germline V gene encodes CDR1 MGHDK and CDR2 SYGVNS. The CDR3 is made up of 12 amino acids. Trimming shortened V by 4 bases and J by 6 bases, and 9 bases separated the two germline ends. CDR3 sequence (DNA): TGTGCCAGCAGTGGTGGGGGGCATGGCTACACCTTC. Protein: CASSGGGHGYTF.

This clonotype was seen at least ten times. The chain recombines TRBV10-3 with TRBJ1-2; tentative D call: TRBD1 (5 bases). V was trimmed by 10 bases and J by 2 bases, leaving 14 bases between them. Germline V CDR1 and CDR2: ENHRY, SYGVKD. There are 13 residues in the CDR3. The DNA of the CDR3 is TGTGCCAGCACCCCGGACATAAACTATGGCTACACCTTC. Translating gives CASTPDINYGYTF.

In this sample, this clonotype turned up many times. The rearrangement uses TRBV13 and TRBJ1-1; 8 bases align to TRBD1. The CDR3 spans 15 residues. Germline V lookup: CDR1 PRHDT, CDR2 FYEKMQ (reference sequence). V shed 5 bases, J shed 4 bases, and the junction held 9 bases outside the gene matches. The CDR3 protein is CASSIRDRYPTEAFF. The CDR3 DNA is TGTGCCAGCAGCATAAGGGACAGGTATCCCACTGAAGCTTTCTTT.

In its sample, this clonotype was seen many times. The gene calls are TRBV6-4 and TRBJ1-6; D not resolved. Looked up from germline, CDR1 is MRHNA and CDR2 is SNTAGT. The CDR3 runs 12 residues. Trimming stripped 7 bases from V and 8 bases from J, with 9 bases between. The CDR3 nucleotides read TGTGCCAGCACCCGAAGGTATTCACCCCTCCACTTT. It translates to CASTRRYSPLHF.

This clonotype was counted at least ten times. The rearrangement joins TRBV7-8 to TRBJ2-5, with a possible D match to TRBD1 (6 bases). Germline V CDR1 and CDR2: SGHVS, FQNEAQ. V lost 1 base and J lost 0, with 15 bases in between. CDR3 length: 17 residues. The CDR3 protein is CASSLGTGPWYQETQYF. CDR3 sequence (DNA): TGTGCCAGCAGCTTAGGTACAGGGCCGTGGTACCAAGAGACCCAGTACTTC. Based on the CDR3 plus reference TRBV7-8 and TRBJ2-5, the full variable domain is GAGVSQSPRYKVAKRGQDVALRCDPISGHVSLFWYQQALGQGPEFLTYFQNEAQLDKSGLPSDRFFAERPEGSVSTLKIQRTQQEDSAVYLCASSLGTGPWYQETQYFGPGTRLLVL.

This clonotype came up many times. V gene TRBV5-8 combines with J gene TRBJ1-4; the D is unclear. Trimming removed 4 bases from V and 1 base from J, with 5 bases in between. The length of the CDR3 is 13 residues. Per the germline V gene, CDR1 is SGHTS and CDR2 is YDEGEE. This CDR3 is CASSRQTNEKLFF. In DNA form, the CDR3 reads TGTGCCAGCAGCAGGCAAACTAATGAAAAACTGTTTTTT.

The V call is TRBV7-9, the J call TRBJ2-2; D possibly corresponds to TRBD1 (5 bases). V gave up 5 bases and J gave up 6 bases, with 16 bases separating them. CDR3 length: 15 residues. CDR1 and CDR2 (germline): SEHNR, FQNEAQ (reference sequence). The CDR3 reads CASSRIKGISGELFF. The CDR3 coding sequence is TGTGCCAGCAGCCGAATTAAGGGGATATCCGGGGAGCTGTTTTTT.

This clonotype showed up just a few times. The chain couples TRBV2 to TRBJ2-2; 12 bases agree with TRBD2. Per germline, CDR1 SNHLY and CDR2 FYNNEI. The V segment lost 4 bases and the J segment 3 bases; nucleotides outside the gene matches: 3. The CDR3 covers 16 residues. The CDR3 nucleotides are TGTGCCAGCAGTGCTAGACTAGCGGGGGACACCGGGGAGCTGTTTTTT. This gives the protein CASSARLAGDTGELFF.